This T cell receptor (beta chain) was captured by sequencing in a study of tumor and adjacent non-tumor tissue in lung cancer. Study-wide background: Stage I to III disease affected 10 men and about five women aged about 30 to 85.

This clonotype was detected a few times. What it binds is not known. At one of its ends the junction is not consistent with the germline gene, which may arise from a read error. The template was RNA from unsorted bulk tissue. Three rounds of nested PCR, following a modified ARM-PCR protocol, produced the TCRbeta library. TCRdb re-called the multiplex PCR reads through MiXCR, storing one row per CDR3 protein. Of more than 85,000 distinct CDR3 sequences in the sample, approximately 84% were seen once. The CDR3 is 17 residues long. Per germline, CDR1 SGHNT and CDR2 YENEEA. Whole-study results and caveats: Compared with tumor, normal lung showed significantly lower TCR diversity. Normal lung showed higher cumulative top 100 clone frequency than tumor.

The rearrangement uses TRBV11-3 and TRBJ2-1, with 10 bases lining up with TRBD2. This clonotype was sampled from a man between 65 and 79 years old with non-small cell lung cancer. Specimen: lung tumor tissue. As DNA, the CDR3 is TGTGCCAGCAGCTTAGGTGTAGCGGGAGGACCCTACAATGAGCAGCTCTTC. Amino acid sequence: CASSLGVAGGPYNEQLF.